This TCR beta chain was observed in a study of T-cell reconstitution after alpha-beta-depleted transplantation in children (dated by TCRdb to the mid-2010s). The study in broad terms: T-cell immune reconstitution after TCRalphabeta/CD19-depleted allogeneic hematopoietic cell transplantation in children was quantitatively tracked in the study by means of TCR repertoire profiling.

On the study overall, not on this receptor specifically: The apparently early recovery of alphabetaT-cell counts about two months after transplant reportedly depended on only several hundred rapidly expanded clones that came from non-depleted graft cells. In some patients, the high TCRbeta diversity seen at day 60 was put down to recipient T cells and intrathymic progenitors that had survived conditioning. Hyperexpanded clone frequencies declined over subsequent months; after one year, T-cell counts and TCRbeta diversity were mostly attributed to newly produced T cells.

This clonotype was seen a few times. What this receptor recognizes is not known. No base-level quality is on record; no much larger clone is a single base apart. CDR1 DFQATT and CDR2 SNEGSKA are derived from the germline V gene (reference sequence). The CDR3 measures 14 amino acids from cysteine to phenylalanine. CDR3 DNA only is kept here, 42 bases in frame from base 1. V is reduced by 6 bases and J by 7 bases, leaving a spacing of 19 bases between them. The method was PCR. Sequenced on an Illumina HiSeq 2500. TCR libraries were prepared with molecular barcoding, using unique molecular identifiers to normalize TCRbeta repertoire quantification. In TCRdb, the public reads were trimmed at Q25 with fastp and aligned with MiXCR, with productive beta chains retained. When rows share a CDR3 protein, they turn into one entry using the most common DNA and genes. The sample table contains about a million distinct CDR3 sequences; only one count was recorded for roughly 29% of them. Clones ranked in the top ten supply under 30% of the sample.

This sample's treatment or condition label indicates: allogeneic hematopoietic cell transplantation with graft depleted of TCRalphabeta T cells and CD19 B cells. The children who served as transplant recipients had been given grafts of TCRalphabeta/CD19-depleted allogeneic hematopoietic cells. The sequenced sample was PBMCs, mostly from graft donor cells, obtained 360 days after TCRalphabeta/CD19-depleted stem cell transplant. Recombination linked TRBV20-1 to TRBJ2-4, with the D call tentatively TRBD1 or TRBD2, each fitting 5 bases. This clonotype was sampled from a boy younger than two who had a stem cell transplant for SCID, so the T cells may come from the graft donor. The nucleotide sequence reads as follows: TGCAGTGCCCGTGGGCTAAATCGGGGCAACATTCAGTACTTC. Its protein is CSARGLNRGNIQYF.